Listed below are T cell receptor beta chains from one sample, sequenced in a study of cytomegalovirus exposure and HLA in healthy donors. Here immunoSEQ multiplex PCR was the method, and the copy in TCRdb shows in-frame clones only, minus some. This table has 150,000 to 200,000 clones, about 65% appearing once. Source material: PBMCs. The receptors derive from a man aged 35 to 55 in good health and CMV-seropositive. Each CDR3 is given with its conserved first and last residue. Fields, in order: V gene, D gene, J gene, clone size, CDR3 DNA, CDR3 protein. A D gene is named only where the DNA matches it firmly. The listing skips clone size in some rows; elsewhere it reads once, few, many or a size class.

TRBV7-2	TRBD1	TRBJ2-7	few	TGTGCCAGCAGCTTAACAGGACAGGGCTCCTACGAGCAGTACTTC	CASSLTGQGSYEQYF
TRBV18	.	TRBJ1-4	.	TGTGCCAGCTCACCGCCACAAAAGGAAAAACTGTTTTTT	CASSPPQKEKLFF
TRBV19	.	TRBJ2-1	.	TGTGCCAGTAGTATAACAGGTAGCTCCTACAATGAGCAGTTCTTC	CASSITGSSYNEQFF
TRBV7-2	.	TRBJ2-5	.	TGTGCCAGCAGCAGGGGGGAGACCCAGTACTTC	CASSRGETQYF
TRBV7-2	.	TRBJ1-1	.	TGTGCCAGCAGCCCCCGGACAGCCGCTGAAGCTTTCTTT	CASSPRTAAEAFF
TRBV5-1	TRBD1	TRBJ2-3	.	TGCGCCAGCAGCTTCGGACAGGGCACAGATACGCAGTATTTT	CASSFGQGTDTQYF
TRBV19	TRBD2	TRBJ2-2	.	TGTGCCAGTAGTATTGGTAGCGGGGGTAACACCGGGGAGCTGTTTTTT	CASSIGSGGNTGELFF
TRBV6-1	.	TRBJ1-3	.	TGTGCCAGCAGTGATCCGGGGATCGGGGGAAACACCATATATTTT	CASSDPGIGGNTIYF
TRBV5-1	.	TRBJ2-7	few	TGCGCCAGCAGAGAGGCGTTTACCTACGAGCAGTACTTC	CASREAFTYEQYF
TRBV4-3	.	TRBJ1-1	few	TGCGCCAGCAGCCAAGGCACAGCCTTGAACACTGAAGCTTTCTTT	CASSQGTALNTEAFF
TRBV4-3	TRBD2	TRBJ2-6	.	TGCGCCAGCAGCCAAAGGACTAGCCTCTCTGGGGCCAACGTCCTGACTTTC	CASSQRTSLSGANVLTF
TRBV4-1	.	TRBJ2-5	once	TGCGCCAGCAGCCTCGGGGGTAGTCGAGAGACCCAGTACTTC	CASSLGGSRETQYF
TRBV7-6	TRBD1	TRBJ2-7	once	TGTGCCAGCAGCCTAAACAGGGGTATAGGGTCCTACGAGCAGTACTTC	CASSLNRGIGSYEQYF
TRBV10-3	.	TRBJ1-6	.	TGTGCCATCAGTGAGGCCGGGAGCTCCTATAATTCACCCCTCCACTTT	CAISEAGSSYNSPLHF
TRBV19	.	TRBJ1-1	once	TGTGCCAGTAGTATCCCTGCCGGAGGTGACACTGAAGCTTTCTTT	CASSIPAGGDTEAFF
TRBV19	.	TRBJ1-1	.	TGTGCCAGTAGTATTTGGTCGGACACTGAAGCTTTCTTT	CASSIWSDTEAFF
TRBV7-6	.	TRBJ1-4	.	TGTGCCAGCAGCTTATTCGCGGGGGCTGAAAAACTGTTTTTT	CASSLFAGAEKLFF
TRBV13	.	TRBJ1-6	.	TGTGCCAGCAGCTTAGGGGGCCCCATTAATTCACCCCTCCACTTT	CASSLGGPINSPLHF
TRBV15	TRBD1	TRBJ1-2	.	TGTGCCACCAGCAAGGACAGGGGACTGATTGGCTACACCTTC	CATSKDRGLIGYTF
TRBV7-9	.	TRBJ1-2	.	TGTGCCAGCAGCTTAGAGGAGGAGGGAGACTATGGCTACACCTTC	CASSLEEEGDYGYTF
TRBV11-2	.	TRBJ2-5	.	TGTGCCAGCAGCTTAGTCCCAGCGGGCCAAGAGACCCAGTACTTC	CASSLVPAGQETQYF
TRBV5-6	.	TRBJ2-2	few	TGTGCCAGCAGCTGGGCATCTGACGCGAACACCGGGGAGCTGTTTTTT	CASSWASDANTGELFF
TRBV19	.	TRBJ2-2	once	TGTGCCAGTAGTATAGGCCGCGGAGGGGAGCTGTTTTTT	CASSIGRGGELFF